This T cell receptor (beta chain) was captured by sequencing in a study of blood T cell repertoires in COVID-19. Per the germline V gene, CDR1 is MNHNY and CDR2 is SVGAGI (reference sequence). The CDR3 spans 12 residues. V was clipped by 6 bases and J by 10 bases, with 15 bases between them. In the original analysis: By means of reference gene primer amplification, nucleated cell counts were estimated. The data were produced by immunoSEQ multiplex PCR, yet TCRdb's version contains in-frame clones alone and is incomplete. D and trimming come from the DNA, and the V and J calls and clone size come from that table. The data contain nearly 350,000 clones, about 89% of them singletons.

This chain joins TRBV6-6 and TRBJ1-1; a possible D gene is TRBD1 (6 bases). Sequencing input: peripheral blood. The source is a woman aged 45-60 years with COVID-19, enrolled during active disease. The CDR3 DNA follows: TGTGCCAGCAGCCCAAGACAGGCGGTAGCTTTCTTT. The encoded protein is CASSPRQAVAFF.